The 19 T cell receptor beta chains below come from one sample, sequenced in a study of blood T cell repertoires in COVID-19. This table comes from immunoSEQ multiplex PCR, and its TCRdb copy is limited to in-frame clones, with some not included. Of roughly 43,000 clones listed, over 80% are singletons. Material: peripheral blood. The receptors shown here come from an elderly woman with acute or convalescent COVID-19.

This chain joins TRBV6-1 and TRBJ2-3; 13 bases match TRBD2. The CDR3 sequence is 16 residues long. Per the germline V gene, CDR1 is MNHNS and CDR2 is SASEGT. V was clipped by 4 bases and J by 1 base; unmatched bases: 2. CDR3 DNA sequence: TGTGCCAGCAGTGTACTAGCGGGGGGGGGCACAGATACGCAGTATTTT. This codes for CASSVLAGGGTDTQYF.

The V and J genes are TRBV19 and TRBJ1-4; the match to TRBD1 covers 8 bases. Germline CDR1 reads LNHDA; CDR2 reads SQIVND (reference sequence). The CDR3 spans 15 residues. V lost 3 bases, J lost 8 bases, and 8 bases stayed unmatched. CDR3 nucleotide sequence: TGTGCCAGTAGTATCGATCTCTACAGGGGGGAAAAACTGTTTTTT. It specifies CASSIDLYRGEKLFF. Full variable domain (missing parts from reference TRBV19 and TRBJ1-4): DGGITQSPKYLFRKEGQNVTLSCEQNLNHDAMYWYRQDPGQGLRLIYYSQIVNDFQKGDIAEGYSVSREKKESFPLTVTSAQKNPTAFYLCASSIDLYRGEKLFFGSGTQLSVL.

DNA for the CDR3: TGTGCCAGCAGAAGTGCCGGGACAGGGGAAAAGACCCAGTACTTC. Protein sequence: CASRSAGTGEKTQYF. The gene calls are TRBV27 and TRBJ2-5; 10 bases align to TRBD1. This CDR3 has 15 amino acids. J gave up 6 bases and V 6 bases, and 10 bases lay outside the gene matches. Germline-derived CDR1 and CDR2 are MNHEY and SMNVEV (reference sequence).

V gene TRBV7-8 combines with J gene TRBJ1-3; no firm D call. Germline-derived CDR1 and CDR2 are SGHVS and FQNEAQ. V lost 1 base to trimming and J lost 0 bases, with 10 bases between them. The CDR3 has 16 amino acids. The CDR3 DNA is TGTGCCAGCAGCTTAGGTTGGGCGGGCTCTGGAAACACCATATATTTT. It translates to CASSLGWAGSGNTIYF.

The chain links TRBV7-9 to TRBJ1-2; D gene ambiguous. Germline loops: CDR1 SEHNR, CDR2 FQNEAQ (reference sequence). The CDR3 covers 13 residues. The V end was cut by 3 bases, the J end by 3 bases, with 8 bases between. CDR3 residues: CASSFSTDYGYTF. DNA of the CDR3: TGTGCCAGCAGCTTCTCCACAGACTATGGCTACACCTTC.

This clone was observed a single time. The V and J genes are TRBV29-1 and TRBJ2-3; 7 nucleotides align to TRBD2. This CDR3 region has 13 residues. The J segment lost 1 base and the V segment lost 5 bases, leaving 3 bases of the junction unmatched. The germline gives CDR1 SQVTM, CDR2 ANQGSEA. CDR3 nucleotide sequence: TGCAGCGTTAGCGGGGTAGGCACAGATACGCAGTATTTT. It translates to CSVSGVGTDTQYF.

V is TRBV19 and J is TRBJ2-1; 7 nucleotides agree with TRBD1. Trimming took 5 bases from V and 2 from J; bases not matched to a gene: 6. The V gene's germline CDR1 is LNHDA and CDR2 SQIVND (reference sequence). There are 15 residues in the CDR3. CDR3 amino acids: CASSFDREPYNEQFF. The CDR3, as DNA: TGTGCCAGTAGTTTCGACAGGGAGCCCTACAATGAGCAGTTCTTC.

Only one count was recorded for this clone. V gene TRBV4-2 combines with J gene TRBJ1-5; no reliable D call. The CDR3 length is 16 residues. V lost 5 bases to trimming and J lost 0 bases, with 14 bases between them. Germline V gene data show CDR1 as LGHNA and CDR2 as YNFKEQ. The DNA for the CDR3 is TGTGCCAGCAGCTTTGAAGCGGGATATAGCAATCAGCCCCAGCATTTT. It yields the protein CASSFEAGYSNQPQHF.

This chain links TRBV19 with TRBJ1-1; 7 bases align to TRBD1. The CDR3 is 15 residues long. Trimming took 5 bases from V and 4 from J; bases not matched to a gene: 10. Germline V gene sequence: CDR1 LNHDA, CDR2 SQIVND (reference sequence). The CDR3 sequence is CASSPLTGSSTEAFF. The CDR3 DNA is TGTGCCAGTAGTCCCCTGACAGGGTCATCCACTGAAGCTTTCTTT.

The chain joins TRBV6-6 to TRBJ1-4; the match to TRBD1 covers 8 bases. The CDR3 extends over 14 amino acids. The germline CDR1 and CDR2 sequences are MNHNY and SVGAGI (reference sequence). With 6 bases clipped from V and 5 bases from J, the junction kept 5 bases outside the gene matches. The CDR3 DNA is TGTGCCAGCAGGGACCGGGACAGGAATGAAAAACTGTTTTTT. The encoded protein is CASRDRDRNEKLFF.

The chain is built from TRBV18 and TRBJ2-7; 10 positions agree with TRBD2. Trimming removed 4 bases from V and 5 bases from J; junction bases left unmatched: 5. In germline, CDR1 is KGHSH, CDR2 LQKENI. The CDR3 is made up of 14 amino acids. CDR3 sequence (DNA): TGTGCCAGCTCACTCAGCGGGGGGGCCGACGAGCAGTACTTC. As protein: CASSLSGGADEQYF. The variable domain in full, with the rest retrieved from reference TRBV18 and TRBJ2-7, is NAGVMQNPRHLVRRRGQEARLRCSPMKGHSHVYWYRQLPEEGLKFMVYLQKENIIDESGMPKERFSAEFPKEGPSILRIQQVVRGDSAAYFCASSLSGGADEQYFGPGTRLTVT.

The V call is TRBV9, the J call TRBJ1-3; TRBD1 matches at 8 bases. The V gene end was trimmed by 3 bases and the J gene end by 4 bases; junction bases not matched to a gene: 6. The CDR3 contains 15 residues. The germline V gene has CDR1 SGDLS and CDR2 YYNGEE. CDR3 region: CASSATGVRGNTIYF. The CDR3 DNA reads TGTGCCAGCAGCGCGACAGGGGTAAGGGGAAACACCATATATTTT.

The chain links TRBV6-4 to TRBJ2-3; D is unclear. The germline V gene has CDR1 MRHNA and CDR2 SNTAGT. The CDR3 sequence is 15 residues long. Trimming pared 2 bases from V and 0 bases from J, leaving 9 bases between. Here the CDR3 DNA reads TGTGCCAGCAGTGACGGCGGCCTCAGCACAGATACGCAGTATTTT. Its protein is CASSDGGLSTDTQYF.

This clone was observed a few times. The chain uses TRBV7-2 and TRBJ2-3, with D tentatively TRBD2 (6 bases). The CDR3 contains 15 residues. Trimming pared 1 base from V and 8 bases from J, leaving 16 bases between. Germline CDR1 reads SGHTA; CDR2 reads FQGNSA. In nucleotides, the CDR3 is TGTGCCAGCAGCTTAGAAGGTCCGCGGGGAGGTACGCAGTATTTT. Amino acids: CASSLEGPRGGTQYF.

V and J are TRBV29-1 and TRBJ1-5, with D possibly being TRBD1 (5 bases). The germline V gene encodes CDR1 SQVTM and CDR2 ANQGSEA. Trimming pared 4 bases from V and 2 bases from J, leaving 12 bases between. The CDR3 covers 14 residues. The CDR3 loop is CSVGDSEGNQPQHF. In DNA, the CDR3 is TGCAGCGTTGGGGACTCAGAAGGCAATCAGCCCCAGCATTTT.

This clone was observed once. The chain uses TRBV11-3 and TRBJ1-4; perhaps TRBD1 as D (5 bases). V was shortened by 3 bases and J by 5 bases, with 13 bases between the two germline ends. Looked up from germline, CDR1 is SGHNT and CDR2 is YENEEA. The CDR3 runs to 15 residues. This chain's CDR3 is CASSLWGGKNEKLFF. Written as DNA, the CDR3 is TGTGCCAGCAGCTTGTGGGGCGGGAAGAATGAAAAACTGTTTTTT.

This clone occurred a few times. CDR3 nucleotide sequence: TGTGCCAGCACAGGAGGGACGGGGGGCTCCTACAATGAGCAGTTCTTC. It translates to CASTGGTGGSYNEQFF. V and J are TRBV2 and TRBJ2-1; 7 bases map to TRBD2. Germline CDR1 is SNHLY and CDR2 is FYNNEI. J was trimmed by 0 bases and V by 7 bases; bases with no gene match: 9. This CDR3 has 16 residues.

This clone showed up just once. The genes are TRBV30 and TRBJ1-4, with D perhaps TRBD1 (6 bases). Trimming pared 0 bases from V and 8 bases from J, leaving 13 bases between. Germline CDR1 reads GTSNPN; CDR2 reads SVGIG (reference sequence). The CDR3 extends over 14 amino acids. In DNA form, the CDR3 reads TGTGCCTGGAGTGTAAAAGGGGGATACGAAAAACTGTTTTTT. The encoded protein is CAWSVKGGYEKLFF.

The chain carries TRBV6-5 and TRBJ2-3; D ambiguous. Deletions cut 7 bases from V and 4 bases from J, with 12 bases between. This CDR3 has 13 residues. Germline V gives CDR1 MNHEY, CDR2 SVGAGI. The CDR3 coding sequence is TGTGCCAGCACCCGCGGAGTTGCAGATACGCAGTATTTT. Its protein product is CASTRGVADTQYF.